The 5 T cell receptor beta chains below come from one sample, sequenced in a study of T cells after yellow fever vaccination. TCRdb used MiXCR to reprocess the 5' RACE reads, holding one entry per CDR3 protein. The profile shows around 530,000 distinct CDR3 sequences, around a sixth of them singletons. The sequenced sample was PBMCs, obtained less than 6 days after the first yellow fever vaccination. The receptors stem from a man younger than 30 who received the YFV17D yellow fever vaccine.

The table lists this clonotype with a few counts. The rearrangement joins TRBV4-3 to TRBJ1-1, with a possible D match to TRBD1 (5 bases). Trimming cost V 0 bases and J 10 bases, with 21 bases left between them. This CDR3 contains 16 residues. Germline V lookup: CDR1 LGHNA, CDR2 YSLEER. The DNA for the CDR3 is TGCGCCAGCAGCCAAGATATCTCGCCGGGACCGACGAGAGCTTTCTTT. Its protein is CASSQDISPGPTRAFF.

The chain is built from TRBV5-1 and TRBJ2-5; 7 bases map to TRBD2. The CDR3 covers 16 residues. The ends lost 4 bases at V and 0 bases at J; junction bases unmatched: 9. Germline V lookup: CDR1 SGHRS, CDR2 YFSETQ. CDR3 residues: CASSRSPLANQETQYF. Here the CDR3 DNA reads TGCGCCAGCAGCCGTTCCCCACTAGCGAACCAAGAGACCCAGTACTTC.

V and J are TRBV12-3 or TRBV12-4 and TRBJ2-3, with D unclear. Between the trimmed V and J ends, which lost 8 bases and 5 bases, there was a span of 14 bases. CDR3 length equals 13 residues. CDR3 sequence reads: CASLLGIEDTQYF. CDR3 DNA sequence: TGTGCCAGCCTGTTGGGGATTGAAGATACGCAGTATTTT.

The chain links TRBV6-5 to TRBJ1-2; D remains ambiguous. CDR3 length: 14 residues. Trimming stripped 0 bases from V and 1 base from J, with 6 bases between. From germline, CDR1 is MNHEY and CDR2 SVGAGI. CDR3 amino acids: CASSYSWVNYGYTF. Here the CDR3 DNA reads TGTGCCAGCAGTTACTCTTGGGTTAACTATGGCTACACCTTC.

The rearrangement uses TRBV4-3 and TRBJ2-1; TRBD1 matches at 9 bases. The CDR3 extends over 16 amino acids. V lost 0 bases and J lost 8; bases outside the gene matches: 8. Germline V gene lookup returns CDR1 LGHNA and CDR2 YSLEER. The CDR3 reads CASSQDTGTGYDEQFF. CDR3 DNA sequence: TGCGCCAGCAGCCAAGACACCGGGACAGGGTACGATGAGCAGTTCTTC.